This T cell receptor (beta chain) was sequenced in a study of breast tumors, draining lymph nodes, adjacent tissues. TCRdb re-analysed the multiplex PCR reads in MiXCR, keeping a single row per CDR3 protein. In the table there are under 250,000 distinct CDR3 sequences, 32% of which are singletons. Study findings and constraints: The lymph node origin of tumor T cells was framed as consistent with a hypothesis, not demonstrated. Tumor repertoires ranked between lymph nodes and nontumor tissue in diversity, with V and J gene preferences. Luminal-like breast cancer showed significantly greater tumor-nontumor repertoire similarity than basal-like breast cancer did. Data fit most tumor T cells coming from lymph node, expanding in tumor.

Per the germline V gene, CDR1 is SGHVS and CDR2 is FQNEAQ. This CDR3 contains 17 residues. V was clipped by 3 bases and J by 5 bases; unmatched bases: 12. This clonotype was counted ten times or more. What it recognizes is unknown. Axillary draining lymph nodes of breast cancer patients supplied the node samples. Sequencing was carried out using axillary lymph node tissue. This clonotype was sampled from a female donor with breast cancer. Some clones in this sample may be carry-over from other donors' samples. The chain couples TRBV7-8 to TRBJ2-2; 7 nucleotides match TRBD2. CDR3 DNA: TGTGCCAGCAGCTTTTCCTCCGCGGGGAGGGGAACCGGGGAGCTGTTTTTT. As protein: CASSFSSAGRGTGELFF.